This T cell receptor beta chain was recorded in a study of cytomegalovirus exposure and HLA in healthy donors. The germline gives CDR1 KGHSH, CDR2 LQKENI. The CDR3 spans 14 residues. V dropped 5 bases and J dropped 3; count of bases not matched to a gene: 4. In regard to this clone: The target antigen is unknown.

PCR primers comprised 60 Vbeta and 13 Jbeta primers. Using immunoSEQ multiplex PCR, the repertoire was profiled, and TCRdb retains in-frame clones only, with some absent. This sample carries some 160,000 clones, about four fifths of them seen once, and the ten largest clones take more than 7%. Overall study results and limits: TCR beta chains numbering more than 150 were designated cytomegalovirus-associated.

V and J are TRBV18 and TRBJ1-2; 9 bases fit TRBD1. Sample: PBMCs. This TCR came from a male donor in good health and CMV-seropositive. This CDR3 is CASSGGTGHYGYTF. CDR3 DNA: TGTGCCAGCTCAGGGGGGACAGGGCACTATGGCTACACCTTC.